This entry lists 4 T cell receptor beta chains sequenced from one sample in a study of identical twins. TCRdb processed the 5' RACE reads anew with MiXCR; each CDR3 protein has one entry. The sample includes fewer than 250,000 distinct CDR3 sequences, over 8% seen only once; the top ten take around 5%. Sequencing input: memory (CD45RO+) T cells sorted from blood. These TCRs come from a woman aged 18 to 35 in good health.

This clonotype occurred a few times. The chain carries TRBV6-6 and TRBJ1-2, with D possibly TRBD1 on 5 matching bases. Germline V gene sequence: CDR1 MNHNY, CDR2 SVGAGI (reference sequence). The CDR3 covers 13 residues. Trimming stripped 4 bases from V and 9 bases from J, with 15 bases between. CDR3 sequence: CASSFGGDSSYTF. In DNA, the CDR3 is TGTGCCAGCAGTTTTGGGGGGGATAGTAGCTACACCTTC.

The chain combines TRBV7-2 with TRBJ1-6; D uncertain. In germline, CDR1 is SGHTA, CDR2 FQGNSA. Trimming took 5 bases from V and 4 from J, leaving 12 bases between them. The CDR3 has 15 amino acids. CDR3: CASSPRADYNSPLHF. As DNA, the CDR3 is TGTGCCAGCAGCCCAAGGGCAGATTATAATTCACCCCTCCACTTT.

This clonotype was observed a few times. The genes are TRBV4-1 and TRBJ2-3, with TRBD1 as a possible D gene (6 bases). The CDR3 totals 14 residues. V shed 4 bases and J shed 7 bases, with 15 bases lying between them. Germline V gene lookup returns CDR1 MGHRA and CDR2 YSYEKL. CDR3 bases: TGCGCCAGCAGCCCAGGCCTGGACAGAAATACGCAGTATTTT. It is translated as CASSPGLDRNTQYF.

The chain combines TRBV7-9 with TRBJ1-6; D gene unclear. CDR3 length: 13 residues. V lost 2 bases to trimming and J lost 10 bases, with 9 bases between them. The germline V gene encodes CDR1 SEHNR and CDR2 FQNEAQ (reference sequence). The CDR3 nucleotides are TGTGCCAGCAGCTTAACGGCTGGCTCACCCCTCCACTTT. Its translation is CASSLTAGSPLHF.